Listed below are T cell receptor beta chains from one sample, sequenced in a study of blood T cell repertoires in COVID-19. Generated by immunoSEQ multiplex PCR, the TCRdb table keeps only in-frame clones and is missing some. Here the sample spans around 140,000 clones, 88% being singletons. The sequenced material came from peripheral blood. Receptors originate from a man between 70 and 80 years old with acute or convalescent COVID-19. Each CDR3 is given with its conserved first and last residue. The D gene is left open where the match is weak. Expanded clones get a size class; other rows say once, few or many, or leave the size out.

D gene	V gene	clone size	J gene	CDR3 DNA	CDR3 protein
TRBD2	TRBV7-8	.	TRBJ2-1	TGTGCCAGCAGCAAATGGCCAGCGGGAGGGCCTACGCATGAGCAGTTCTTC	CASSKWPAGGPTHEQFF
.	TRBV19	.	TRBJ1-5	TGTGCCAGTAGTACTATTACAGGGTACAATCAGCCCCAGCATTTT	CASSTITGYNQPQHF
TRBD1	TRBV14	once	TRBJ1-4	TGTGCCAGCAGCCAAGCGACAGGGGGAGAGGAAAAACTGTTTTTT	CASSQATGGEEKLFF
.	TRBV5-1	.	TRBJ1-5	TGCGCCAGCAGCTTGGAGGGGAGGGGGGATCAGCCCCAGCATTTT	CASSLEGRGDQPQHF
.	TRBV5-6	once	TRBJ2-1	TGTGCCAGCAGCGCCGGGACATCCTCCTACAATGAGCAGTTCTTC	CASSAGTSSYNEQFF
TRBD2	TRBV11-3	.	TRBJ2-1	TGTGCCAGCAGCGAAGGACTAGCGGGAGGGCCTGAGCAGTTCTTC	CASSEGLAGGPEQFF
TRBD1	TRBV3-1/TRBV3-2	few	TRBJ1-6	TGTGCCAGCAGCCTAAACTCGGACAGGGGCAATTCACCCCTCCACTTT	CASSLNSDRGNSPLHF
.	TRBV11-2	.	TRBJ2-3	TGTGCCAGCAGCTTATTAGTGAACACAGATACGCAGTATTTT	CASSLLVNTDTQYF
TRBD2	TRBV27	few	TRBJ2-1	TGTGCCAGCAGTTTTGGCGGGGGATCCTACAATGAGCAGTTCTTC	CASSFGGGSYNEQFF
TRBD1	TRBV3-1/TRBV3-2	few	TRBJ2-7	TGTGCCAGCAGCCGATCAAGACAGGGGGCCAACGAGCAGTACTTC	CASSRSRQGANEQYF
.	TRBV28	.	TRBJ1-3	TGTGCCAGCAGTTCATCAGGGCGGTTTATGGGCCTCACCATATATTTT	CASSSSGRFMGLTIYF
.	TRBV30	.	TRBJ1-3	TGTGCCTGGAGTCGACAGAGTCCTGGAAACACCATATATTTT	CAWSRQSPGNTIYF
.	TRBV6-5	.	TRBJ2-7	TGTGCCAGCAGTTCACGCCGGGACTCGAGACTGTACTTC	CASSSRRDSRLYF
TRBD1	TRBV6-5	.	TRBJ1-2	TGTGCCAGCAGTTACTCGGGACAGGGAGGTAATGGCTACACCTTC	CASSYSGQGGNGYTF
TRBD2	TRBV6-5	.	TRBJ2-1	TGTGCCAGCAGTTACGAGAGCGGGGGGATCTACAATGAGCAGTTCTTC	CASSYESGGIYNEQFF
TRBD1	TRBV2	.	TRBJ1-1	TGTGCCAGCGGGGACAGTCTCAACACTGAAGCTTTCTTT	CASGDSLNTEAFF
.	TRBV3-1/TRBV3-2	.	TRBJ2-3	TGTGCCAGCAGCCAATGGTCAGGAACAGATACGCAGTATTTT	CASSQWSGTDTQYF
TRBD1	TRBV2	.	TRBJ1-1	TGTGCCAGCAGAGACAGGACAGGGGGCTCGAACACTGAAGCTTTCTTT	CASRDRTGGSNTEAFF
TRBD1	TRBV30	.	TRBJ1-1	TGTGCCTGGAGTGTCCCGGGACAGATCTTTATGAACACTGAAGCTTTCTTT	CAWSVPGQIFMNTEAFF
.	TRBV6-5	.	TRBJ1-5	TGTGCCAGCAGGTCAGGGACTAGGAGCAATCAGCCCCAGCATTTT	CASRSGTRSNQPQHF
.	TRBV2	.	TRBJ1-1	TGTGCCAGCAGGCCACAGAGTTCGAACACTGAAGCTTTCTTT	CASRPQSSNTEAFF
TRBD2	TRBV4-1	.	TRBJ2-3	TGCGCCAGCAGCCGGAATAGCGGGAGGGGAGATACGCAGTATTTT	CASSRNSGRGDTQYF
.	TRBV19	.	TRBJ2-2	TGTGCCAGTAGTATAGGGGGAGGTGGCACCGGGGAGCTGTTTTTT	CASSIGGGGTGELFF
TRBD1	TRBV7-2	.	TRBJ2-4	TGTGCCAGCAGCTACGGACAGGGCGGCCAAAACATTCAGTACTTC	CASSYGQGGQNIQYF
TRBD1	TRBV28	.	TRBJ1-6	TGTGCCAGCAGGGGACAGGGCTCCTATAATTCACCCCTCCACTTT	CASRGQGSYNSPLHF
TRBD1	TRBV7-9	once	TRBJ2-7	TGTGCCAGCAGCTCGTCCGGGACAGGGGGCGAGCAGTACTTC	CASSSSGTGGEQYF
TRBD2	TRBV3-1/TRBV3-2	.	TRBJ2-7	TGTGCCAGCAGCTTAAGCGGGAGGGCCAAAGAGCAGTACTTC	CASSLSGRAKEQYF
.	TRBV3-1/TRBV3-2	.	TRBJ1-2	TGTGCCAGCAGCCAAAATTTGCAGGGGAACTATGGCTACACCTTC	CASSQNLQGNYGYTF
.	TRBV2	.	TRBJ2-3	TGTGCCAGCAAAGGGACATATCCAGATACGCAGTATTTT	CASKGTYPDTQYF
.	TRBV4-1	.	TRBJ2-2	TGCGCCAGCAGCCAAGACAGGGGCTCCAGGGAGCTGTTTTTT	CASSQDRGSRELFF
.	TRBV2	.	TRBJ1-1	TGTGCCAGCAGTGACAGTTTTGAAGCTTTCTTT	CASSDSFEAFF
.	TRBV19	.	TRBJ2-1	TGTGCCAGTAGTACCACTGGTCCAGAGCAGTTCTTC	CASSTTGPEQFF
TRBD2	TRBV2	.	TRBJ2-3	TGTGCCAGCAGTGAACGCGGGGGGAACGCAGATACGCAGTATTTT	CASSERGGNADTQYF
.	TRBV11-2	.	TRBJ1-3	TGTGCCAGCAGCTTCGGGGGAAACACCATATATTTT	CASSFGGNTIYF
.	TRBV10-1	few	TRBJ1-1	TGCGCCAGCAGTGGAGGGAACACTGAAGCTTTCTTT	CASSGGNTEAFF
TRBD1	TRBV11-3	.	TRBJ2-2	TGTGCCAGCAGCTCCTACGACCGACAGGGACCGAACACCGGGGAGCTGTTTTTT	CASSSYDRQGPNTGELFF
.	TRBV19	.	TRBJ2-7	TGTGCCAGTAGTATACGCGGACAGAGGAAGGACGAGCAGTACTTC	CASSIRGQRKDEQYF
TRBD1	TRBV19	.	TRBJ1-1	TGTGCCAGTAGTATAAACAGGGGGCCCGGGGGCACTGAAGCTTTCTTT	CASSINRGPGGTEAFF
TRBD1	TRBV3-1/TRBV3-2	few	TRBJ1-1	TGTGCCAGCAGCCAAGAGATCGGGACAGGGCGACGTAACACTGAAGCTTTCTTT	CASSQEIGTGRRNTEAFF
.	TRBV6-5	.	TRBJ2-7	TGTGCCAGCAGCCCAGTGGGGACATCGACCTACGAGCAGTACTTC	CASSPVGTSTYEQYF
.	TRBV5-1	.	TRBJ1-2	TGCGCCAGCAGCCCAACAGGGAACTATGGCTACACCTTC	CASSPTGNYGYTF
.	TRBV27	.	TRBJ2-7	TGTGCCAGCAGACCAATGGGAGGACACTTCTACGAGCAGTACTTC	CASRPMGGHFYEQYF
TRBD1	TRBV7-7	.	TRBJ2-5	TGTGCCAGCAGCCTCGACAGGGGGACGGAGACCCAGTACTTC	CASSLDRGTETQYF
.	TRBV19	.	TRBJ2-5	TGTGCCAGTAGTTTAAACAGGGAACAGACCCAGTACTTC	CASSLNREQTQYF
.	TRBV20-1	.	TRBJ2-5	TGCAGTGCTACGCAGGCCGAGACCCAGTACTTC	CSATQAETQYF
.	TRBV4-2	.	TRBJ2-7	TGTGCCAGCAGCCAAGATAGTACCCCGGTCTACGAGCAGTACTTC	CASSQDSTPVYEQYF
TRBD1	TRBV5-1	once	TRBJ1-5	TGCGCCAGCAGCCCGGGACAGGGCGGAGGGGCATGGCAGCCCCAGCATTTT	CASSPGQGGGAWQPQHF
.	TRBV7-2	once	TRBJ1-5	TGTGCCAGCAGCTTAGGGGGGGTAAGTCAGCCCCAGCATTTT	CASSLGGVSQPQHF
.	TRBV5-1	.	TRBJ2-6	TGCGCCAGCAGCTTGCGGACAGTTAACTCTGGGGCCAACGTCCTGACTTTC	CASSLRTVNSGANVLTF
TRBD2	TRBV7-8	.	TRBJ2-7	TGTGCCAGCAGCCAGGGAGGCAGCGGGAGACACGAGCAGTACTTC	CASSQGGSGRHEQYF
TRBD2	TRBV28	.	TRBJ2-7	TGTGCCAGCAGTTTAGGGACTAGCGGGAGGGGGTCCTACGAGCAGTACTTC	CASSLGTSGRGSYEQYF
.	TRBV3-1/TRBV3-2	.	TRBJ1-4	TGTGCCAGCAGCCAAGACAGGGCTCCTAATGAAAAACTGTTTTTT	CASSQDRAPNEKLFF